Below, 18 T cell receptor beta chains from the same sample are listed, as sequenced in a study of tumor-infiltrating lymphocytes in primary liver carcinoma. Bulk tissue was left unsorted, and RNA and DNA were co-extracted from around 18-30 mg of it. Using a constant-region primer together with ProtoScript II reverse transcriptase, TCR beta cDNA was made from around 0.55 ug of total RNA. What produced the TCR beta libraries was three nested multiplex PCR rounds using slightly modified ARM-PCR. Primers for the first two PCR rounds were TRBV1-TRBV30 forward primers and a C-beta reverse primer (approximately 10 cycles per round). MiXCR, applied by TCRdb to the multiplex PCR reads, yields one record per CDR3 protein. Of 85,000 to 100,000 distinct CDR3 sequences in the sample, around 68% were seen once. The sample was tumor-adjacent normal liver tissue. The origin of the receptors is a man in his forties with primary liver carcinoma and hepatitis B virus infection.

The chain uses TRBV5-1 and TRBJ2-7; D remains unclear. CDR3 length: 15 amino acids. Germline assignment: CDR1 SGHRS and CDR2 YFSETQ. The V and J ends lost 0 bases and 2 bases respectively, with 12 bases between them. The CDR3, as DNA: TGCGCCAGCAGCTTGGGTAGAATAGGCCCCTACGAGCAGTACTTC. This encodes CASSLGRIGPYEQYF.

On this clonotype itself: One end of the junction varies from germline; a read error may be responsible. This chain links TRBV4-2 with TRBJ2-1; 11 bases fit TRBD2. This CDR3 spans 16 amino acids. Germline V lookup: CDR1 LGHNA, CDR2 YNFKEQ. This CDR3 reads CASSVTGTSGDNEQLF. Written as DNA, the CDR3 is TGTGCCAGCAGTGTAACCGGGACTAGCGGAGACAATGAGCAGCTCTTC.

This clonotype was seen once. A read error may account for a junction end that differs from germline. V usage is TRBV30 and J usage is TRBJ2-2, with a possible D match to TRBD2 (5 bases). This CDR3 has 13 amino acids. From germline, CDR1 is GTSNPN and CDR2 SVGIG (reference sequence). Here the CDR3 DNA reads TGTGCCTGCCGGTCCACTAACACCGGGGATCTGTTTTTT. It codes for CACRSTNTGDLFF.

The V gene is TRBV30, the J gene TRBJ1-4; TRBD1 might be the D (5 bases). V lost 2 bases, J lost 11 bases, and 30 bases lay in between. This CDR3 region has 18 residues. Germline V gene data show CDR1 as GTSNPN and CDR2 as SVGIG (reference sequence). The CDR3, as DNA: TGTGCCTGGAGTACCGGGACTAGCGGGAACCAACCGGGGGATAAACTGTTTTTT. Protein sequence: CAWSTGTSGNQPGDKLFF.

About this clonotype itself: Compared with germline, one end of the junction differs, possibly owing to a read error. This sequence joins TRBV12-3 or TRBV12-4 and TRBJ1-5; perhaps TRBD1 as D (5 bases). The CDR3 covers 14 residues. CDR3 sequence reads: CPSSLEGTDQPQHF. The DNA for the CDR3 is TGTCCCAGCAGTTTAGAGGGGACTGATCAGCCCCAGCATTTT.

In its sample, this clonotype was seen a few times. This clone may be a read error of a much larger clone one base away. V is TRBV29-1 and J is TRBJ2-3; D call uncertain. V was trimmed by 5 bases and J by 7 bases, leaving 10 bases between them. Germline V gives CDR1 SQVTM, CDR2 ANQGSEA. This CDR3 is built from 11 residues. For the CDR3, the DNA is TGCAGCGTTTCTTTAGTAAATACGCAGTATTTT. Amino acids: CSVSLVNTQYF.

This chain uses TRBV29-1 with TRBJ2-1; D is ambiguous. CDR3 length: 13 residues. From germline, CDR1 is SQVTM and CDR2 ANQGSEA. V was clipped by 0 bases and J by 9 bases, with 12 bases between them. In DNA, the CDR3 is TGCAGCGTTGAAGAGACCCTTGGCAGTGAGCAGTTCTTC. Encoded protein: CSVEETLGSEQFF.

This clonotype occurred a few times. This may arise from a read error, as a much more abundant clone is one base away. The genes are TRBV6-5 and TRBJ2-7; D possibly corresponds to TRBD1 (6 bases). The CDR3 is made up of 11 amino acids. CDR1 MNHEY and CDR2 SVGAGI come from the germline V gene. The V and J ends lost 11 bases and 6 bases respectively, with 14 bases between them. The DNA of the CDR3 is TGTGCCGGTACAGGGATACGCGAGCAGTACTTC. This sequence encodes CAGTGIREQYF.

Comments on this clonotype: One end of the junction is discordant with germline, which a read error may explain. The gene calls are TRBV4-2 and TRBJ2-1, with 9 bases matching TRBD2. This CDR3 has 15 residues. CDR1 and CDR2 from the germline V gene are LGHNA and YNFKEQ. DNA for the CDR3: TGTGCCAGCAGCCAAAGAGCGGGAGGAGGGAGTGAGCACTTCTTC. Its translation is CASSQRAGGGSEHFF.

The gene calls are TRBV20-1 and TRBJ2-1; no clear D. Germline-derived CDR1 and CDR2 are DFQATT and SNEGSKA (reference sequence). The CDR3 is made up of 15 amino acids. V was cut by 1 base and J by 0 bases, with 10 bases left in between. CDR3 coding DNA: TGCAGTGCTAGAGGAGCGCCGAGCTCCTACAATGAGCAGTTCTTC. Amino acid sequence: CSARGAPSSYNEQFF.

This clonotype was seen more than once but under ten times. The chain uses TRBV28 and TRBJ2-1; 8 bases are shared with TRBD2. The CDR3 covers 15 residues. From germline, CDR1 is MDHEN and CDR2 SYDVKM. J gave up 7 bases and V 3 bases, and 8 bases lay outside the gene matches. The CDR3: CASSFAGGLLNEQFF. CDR3 DNA sequence: TGTGCCAGCAGTTTCGCGGGGGGCCTTTTGAATGAGCAGTTCTTC.

Concerning this clonotype: A much larger clone differs by one base, so this may be a read error. J is TRBJ2-7 and V is TRBV10-2, with 15 bases aligning to TRBD2. Trimming at V came to 10 bases and at J to 5 bases, leaving 3 bases not matched to a gene. Germline V gene sequence: CDR1 WSHSY, CDR2 SAAADI. CDR3 length equals 13 residues. As DNA, the CDR3 is TGCGCCACCGGGACTAGCGGGGGGCACGAGCAGTACTTC. Protein product: CATGTSGGHEQYF.

This clonotype has only a few counts. The chain has TRBV28 and TRBJ1-1; no clear D. This CDR3 comprises 13 residues. Germline V gene sequence: CDR1 MDHEN, CDR2 SYDVKM. The V end was cut by 6 bases, the J end by 4 bases, with 12 bases between. CDR3 amino acids: CASSLPGFTEAFF. The CDR3 DNA reads TGTGCCAGCAGCCTTCCGGGGTTCACTGAAGCTTTCTTT.

The chain joins TRBV11-2 to TRBJ2-5; possibly TRBD2 for D (5 bases). Trimming took 5 bases from V and 5 from J, leaving 27 bases between them. The CDR3 contains 18 residues. The germline CDR1 and CDR2 sequences are SGHAT and FQNNGV. The CDR3 protein is CASSPSSIQCTGRETQYF. DNA of the CDR3: TGTGCCAGCAGCCCTAGCTCAATCCAGTGTACTGGGCGGGAGACCCAGTACTTC.

Concerning this clonotype: A read error may produce the germline difference seen at one junction end. The V call is TRBV10-2, the J call TRBJ2-7; D may match TRBD1 or TRBD2 (6 bases each). The germline CDR1 and CDR2 sequences are WSHSY and SAAADI. CDR3 size: 14 residues. CDR3 amino acids: CASADTGTSYEHYF. DNA of the CDR3: TGCGCTTCCGCCGATACAGGGACTTCCTACGAGCATTACTTC.

The CDR3 here is CASSATGDWRLTSYEQYF. Written as DNA, the CDR3 is TGTGCCAGCAGTGCTACCGGCGACTGGCGCCTGACCTCCTACGAGCAGTACTTC. The V call is TRBV6-1, the J call TRBJ2-7, with D uncertain. V lost 4 bases and J 0 bases, leaving 22 bases between the germline ends. CDR1 is MNHNS, CDR2 SASEGT, per germline. The CDR3 length is 18 residues.

Details on this clonotype: A read error is possible here, since a much larger clone lies one base away. The CDR3 DNA is TGTACCAGCAGGGGGGGGGGCAACTATGGCTACACCTTC. This translates into CTSRGGGNYGYTF. V usage is TRBV12-3 or TRBV12-4 and J usage is TRBJ1-2; 7 nucleotides align to TRBD1. CDR3 size: 13 residues.

Details on this clonotype: A much larger clone lies a single base off, so this may be a read error. The V gene is TRBV28, the J gene TRBJ2-7; 10 nucleotides align to TRBD1. This CDR3 is 13 amino acids long. Looked up from germline, CDR1 is MDHEN and CDR2 is SYDVKM. Germline trimming cut 3 bases from V and 6 bases from J; bases unmatched to any gene: 2. The chain's CDR3 is CASSFWTGGEQYF. CDR3 in DNA: TGTGCCAGCAGTTTTTGGACAGGGGGCGAGCAGTACTTC. Based on the CDR3 plus reference TRBV28 and TRBJ2-7, the full variable domain is DVKVTQSSRYLVKRTGEKVFLECVQDMDHENMFWYRQDPGLGLRLIYFSYDVKMKEKGDIPEGYSVSREKKERFSLILESASTNQTSMYLCASSFWTGGEQYFGPGTRLTVT.